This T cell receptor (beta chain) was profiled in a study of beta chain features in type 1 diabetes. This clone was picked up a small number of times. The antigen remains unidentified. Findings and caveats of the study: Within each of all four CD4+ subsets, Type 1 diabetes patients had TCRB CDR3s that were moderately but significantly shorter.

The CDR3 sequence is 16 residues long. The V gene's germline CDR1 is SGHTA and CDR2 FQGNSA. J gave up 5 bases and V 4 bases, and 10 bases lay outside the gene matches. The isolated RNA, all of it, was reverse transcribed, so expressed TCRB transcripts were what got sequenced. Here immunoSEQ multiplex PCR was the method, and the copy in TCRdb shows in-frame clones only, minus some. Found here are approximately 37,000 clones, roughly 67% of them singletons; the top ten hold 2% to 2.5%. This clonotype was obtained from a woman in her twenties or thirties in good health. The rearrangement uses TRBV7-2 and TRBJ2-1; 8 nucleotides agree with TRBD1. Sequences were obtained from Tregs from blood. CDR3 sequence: CASSSSRDRYDNEQFF. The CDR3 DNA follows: TGTGCCAGCAGCTCGTCCCGGGACAGGTACGACAATGAGCAGTTCTTC.